Listed below are T cell receptor beta chains from one sample, sequenced in a study of shared clonotypes between healthy human individuals. TCRdb's table, derived via immunoSEQ multiplex PCR, lists solely in-frame clones and lacks some. This sample has over 1.5 million clones, with 95% to 99% found just once. The sequenced sample was naive CD4+ T cells sorted from blood. The receptor source for this set is a man younger than 40 in good health. Both conserved end residues are part of each CDR3.

V,length,J,CDR3
TRBV9,12,TRBJ1-1,CASSSNPPEAFF
TRBV7-3,16,TRBJ2-3,CASSLTTSGYTDTQYF
TRBV5-1,14,TRBJ2-6,CASSFLSGANVLTF
TRBV18,16,TRBJ1-1,CASSPLTQMENTEAFF
TRBV7-9,13,TRBJ1-2,CASSLAIQADYTF
TRBV5-6,13,TRBJ2-1,CASSRTGTVEQFF
TRBV5-1,14,TRBJ1-2,CASSLEGFDYGYTF
TRBV5-1,14,TRBJ2-1,CASSPGLAHNEQFF
TRBV6-1,15,TRBJ2-1,CASSVTSGTYNEQFF
TRBV11-2,15,TRBJ2-2,CASSTRGANTGELFF
TRBV28,13,TRBJ2-7,CASSPLGGNEQYF
TRBV21-1,15,TRBJ2-7,CASSKLRGPSYEQYF
TRBV5-1,14,TRBJ2-2,CASREQGHTGELFF
TRBV25-1,14,TRBJ2-3,CASSRTGSTDTQYF
TRBV2,14,TRBJ1-2,CASSGDSYNYGYTF
TRBV5-5,19,TRBJ2-7,CASSLKLAGGSGPLYEQYF
TRBV10-1,17,TRBJ2-2,CASSDPSGGLNTGELFF
TRBV7-2,14,TRBJ2-2,CASSPEPLTGELFF
TRBV9,15,TRBJ2-7,CASSVSSGRFYEQYF
TRBV19,15,TRBJ2-7,CASSPRDRDSYEQYF
TRBV2,17,TRBJ2-2,CASRTGLAGGYTGELFF
TRBV9,16,TRBJ1-3,CASSVDGQSSGNTLYF
TRBV6-6,15,TRBJ1-5,CASSYRLSSNQPQHF
TRBV25-1,15,TRBJ2-7,CASASGLAALDEQYF
TRBV11-2,14,TRBJ2-7,CASSLETQSYEQYF
TRBV27,15,TRBJ1-2,CASKSTGDRVSGYTF
TRBV7-8,15,TRBJ2-4,CASSSWSTAKNIQYF
TRBV6-5,16,TRBJ2-7,CASSYSSGVSSYEQYF
TRBV6-6,14,TRBJ1-3,CASFLTSSGNTIYF
TRBV14,16,TRBJ2-3,CASSHGLAGSTDTQYF
TRBV2,14,TRBJ2-7,CASRFDRVSYEQYF
TRBV18,15,TRBJ2-7,CASSPPGGRANEQYF
TRBV10-3,15,TRBJ1-2,CAISKTGGASYGYTF
TRBV28,14,TRBJ2-5,CASSFVEGWETQYF
TRBV29-1,17,TRBJ2-1,CSINGVPTDKAAAGQFF
TRBV6-1,12,TRBJ1-2,CASSENLNGYTF
TRBV7-9,16,TRBJ2-2,CASSLALGLNTGELFF
TRBV14,14,TRBJ2-1,CASSLTSGRNEQFF
TRBV5-4,15,TRBJ2-1,CASSFLAGGNNEQFF
TRBV5-6,15,TRBJ2-3,CASTIAGGETDTQYF
TRBV18,14,TRBJ1-6,CASSPTTGNSPLHF
TRBV7-6,16,TRBJ2-3,CASSLGREGHPDTQYF
TRBV10-1,17,TRBJ2-1,CASSSGLAGSSYNEQFF
TRBV7-2,16,TRBJ1-2,CASSLGNRLQGNGYTF
TRBV5-4,16,TRBJ2-2,CASSRGQGRNTGELFF